Listed below are T cell receptor beta chains from one sample, sequenced in a study of monozygotic twins with inflammatory bowel disease. One entry per CDR3 protein, without DNA, is what TCRdb gives after re-calling the 5' RACE reads. This sample's table reports around 200,000 distinct CDR3 sequences. Sequencing was done on a sample of blood. The receptors stem from a human donor with ulcerative colitis or Crohn's disease, or a healthy co-twin of an affected twin (not recorded which). CDR3s include the opening cysteine and the closing phenylalanine or tryptophan.

CASSGAVQETQYF,TRBV5-1,TRBJ2-5
CASSLHPTLASLGGGAHTEAFF,TRBV12-3/TRBV12-4,TRBJ1-1
CASSLTGDNEQFF,TRBV5-1,TRBJ2-1
CASRKRLGFTDTQYF,TRBV6-1,TRBJ2-3
CASSLDLRGINEQFF,TRBV7-2,TRBJ2-1
CASTEETGRNGYTF,TRBV5-1,TRBJ1-2
CSAHTLGGPLNTQYF,TRBV20-1,TRBJ2-3
CASRQGPYGYTF,TRBV5-1,TRBJ1-2
CAINLDPAGGYTF,TRBV10-3,TRBJ1-2
CASSPGQGANTEAFF,TRBV4-2,TRBJ1-1
CASSPQGLPYGYTF,TRBV14,TRBJ1-2
CASSPRDRGNSPLHF,TRBV6-2/TRBV6-3,TRBJ1-6
CASSPSRTEYPASSYNEQFF,TRBV7-6,TRBJ2-1
CASSSDWANTEAFF,TRBV7-9,TRBJ1-1
CASSQESARPDTQYF,TRBV4-2,TRBJ2-3
CASSWDSYGYTF,TRBV12-3/TRBV12-4,TRBJ1-2
CASSQAPGGGTEAFF,TRBV3-1,TRBJ1-1
CASSPGQGAMVGEQYF,TRBV18,TRBJ2-7
CASSPYRGQILDEQYF,TRBV5-1,TRBJ2-7
CASSTDEANEQYF,TRBV12-3/TRBV12-4,TRBJ2-7
CASSPDAQFSPLHF,TRBV5-1,TRBJ1-6
CASRPSGGTTSSYNEQFF,TRBV12-3/TRBV12-4,TRBJ2-1
CASRDRDDGYTF,TRBV10-3,TRBJ1-2
CSARVGSGMYYTF,TRBV20-1,TRBJ1-2
CASGPAWGDEQFF,TRBV4-1,TRBJ2-1
CASRPRSGGLGNEQFF,TRBV7-9,TRBJ2-1
CASGRRGNTEAFF,TRBV12-3/TRBV12-4,TRBJ1-1